This T cell receptor beta chain appears in the sequencing data of a study of graft-versus-host responses after intestinal transplantation. As regards this clone: Its specificity is not known.

From germline, CDR1 is SGHAT and CDR2 FQNNGV. This CDR3 has 14 amino acids. The V gene lost 8 bases and the J gene lost 6 bases, with 14 bases spanning the gap. Produced via immunoSEQ multiplex PCR; TCRdb's table is partial and in-frame only. Among over 70,000 clones, 90% were seen once, and the ten largest hold roughly 4%. The receptor's source is a human donor who was the organ donor for an intestinal transplant. The chain uses TRBV11-2 and TRBJ1-6, with D hard to call. Sequenced here: unstimulated CD8+ T cells sorted from spleen or lymph node cells, sampled before transplant. CDR3 in DNA: TGTGCCAGCGGCCAAACGTTCGTTAATTCACCCCTCCACTTT. Translation gives CASGQTFVNSPLHF.